The 2 T cell receptor beta chains below were found in one sample sequenced in a study of blood T cells in healthy people across ages. For the second PCR, which ran for 7 to 11 cycles, a sample-barcoded 5' primer and a J-beta primer mix were used. TCRdb re-analysed the 5' RACE reads in MiXCR, keeping a single row per CDR3 protein. The data hold approximately 830,000 distinct CDR3 sequences, with under 80% observed a single time. Specimen: blood. The receptors originated from a man aged 30-40 years in good health.

This chain uses TRBV25-1 with TRBJ2-3; TRBD2 agrees at 8 bases. Germline V gene lookup returns CDR1 MGHDK and CDR2 SYGVNS. The CDR3 has 16 residues. V trimming: 7 bases; J trimming: 6 bases; junction bases outside the gene matches: 15. The CDR3 DNA is TGTGCCAGCATCCCCCCGGGAGCGGGGGTGAGGGATACGCAGTATTTT. This codes for CASIPPGAGVRDTQYF.

The rearrangement uses TRBV20-1 and TRBJ1-6, with D uncertain. There are 13 residues in the CDR3. Germline V lookup: CDR1 DFQATT, CDR2 SNEGSKA (reference sequence). V lost 1 base, J lost 7 bases, and 8 bases lay in between. The CDR3 DNA sequence: TGCAGTGCTAGAGGCTTCGAGAATTCACCCCTCCACTTT. Protein product: CSARGFENSPLHF.